This passage covers 25 T cell receptor beta chains from one sample sequenced in a study of T cells in Graves' hyperthyroidism and ophthalmopathy. Researchers amplified the TCR beta CDR3 regions from RNA transcripts. HTBI primers drove first-round RT-PCR of the TCR CDR3. TCRdb recomputed calls from the multiplex PCR reads with MiXCR, one row per CDR3 protein. The table shows 350,000 to 400,000 distinct CDR3 sequences, with approximately 15% occurring only once. Sequences were obtained from blood. The receptors shown here come from a woman aged 55-75 years with Graves' hyperthyroidism.

This clonotype was detected a few times. The V call is TRBV25-1, the J call TRBJ2-3, with TRBD2 matching over 12 bases. The V gene's germline CDR1 is MGHDK and CDR2 SYGVNS. The V and J ends lost 6 bases and 5 bases, in that order; junction bases with no gene match: 15. CDR3 length equals 18 residues. The CDR3 DNA is TGTGCCAGCAGCCCACTCTGGGCCACTAGCGGGAGGATAGATACGCAGTATTTT. As protein: CASSPLWATSGRIDTQYF.

This clonotype was seen a handful of times. The chain carries TRBV29-1 and TRBJ1-2; no firm D call. Trimming stripped 1 base from V and 10 bases from J, with 16 bases between. The CDR3 loop spans 13 amino acids. Germline-derived CDR1 and CDR2 are SQVTM and ANQGSEA. The CDR3 DNA reads TGCAGCGTTGAAGTCAGGAGCCCGGGTCTCTACACCTTC. Encoded protein: CSVEVRSPGLYTF.

Written as DNA, the CDR3 is TGTGCCAGCAGCTTAGTTCCGGTCCACAATGAGCAGTTCTTC. Encoded protein: CASSLVPVHNEQFF. The chain couples TRBV11-2 to TRBJ2-1, with D uncertain. This CDR3 spans 14 amino acids. Per germline, CDR1 SGHAT and CDR2 FQNNGV. The V and J ends lost 1 base and 5 bases respectively, with 9 bases between them.

This clonotype showed up many times. The V call is TRBV3-1, the J call TRBJ1-1; D not certain. The germline V gene has CDR1 LGHDT and CDR2 YNNKEL (reference sequence). Trimming removed 4 bases from V and 0 bases from J, with 12 bases in between. This CDR3 spans 15 amino acids. The CDR3 sequence is CASSLRRSLNTEAFF. CDR3 in DNA: TGTGCCAGCAGCCTCCGTCGGAGCCTGAACACTGAAGCTTTCTTT. The complete variable domain, with remaining parts taken from reference TRBV3-1 and TRBJ1-1, reads DTAVSQTPKYLVTQMGNDKSIKCEQNLGHDTMYWYKQDSKKFLKIMFSYNNKELIINETVPNRFSPKSPDKAHLNLHINSLELGDSAVYFCASSLRRSLNTEAFFGQGTRLTVV.

This clonotype was detected many times. This sequence joins TRBV9 and TRBJ2-3; 8 bases agree with TRBD1. The CDR3 is 15 amino acids. Germline values: CDR1 SGDLS, CDR2 YYNGEE. V lost 6 bases and J lost 5; bases outside the gene matches: 11. As DNA, the CDR3 is TGTGCCAGCACCTTAATCAGGGGGCGGGGAGATACGCAGTATTTT. It specifies CASTLIRGRGDTQYF.

The chain recombines TRBV4-1 with TRBJ2-3; 8 bases match TRBD1. The ends lost 4 bases at V and 4 bases at J; junction bases unmatched: 7. CDR1 MGHRA and CDR2 YSYEKL come from the germline V gene. CDR3 size: 15 residues. CDR3 in amino acids: CASSLGQGRADTQYF. The CDR3 coding sequence is TGCGCCAGCAGCCTCGGACAGGGAAGGGCAGATACGCAGTATTTT.

This chain connects TRBV7-9 to TRBJ2-1; D is possibly TRBD1 or TRBD2 (5 bases each). Per the germline V gene, CDR1 is SEHNR and CDR2 is FQNEAQ (reference sequence). Trimming shortened V by 4 bases and J by 0 bases, and 13 bases separated the two germline ends. CDR3 length equals 16 residues. The CDR3 protein is CASSSRGLSSYNEQFF. The DNA for the CDR3 is TGTGCCAGCAGCTCCCGGGGCTTAAGCTCCTACAATGAGCAGTTCTTC.

This chain links TRBV27 with TRBJ2-7; tentatively, D is TRBD1 or TRBD2 (5 bases each). V was cut by 4 bases and J by 1 base, with 14 bases left in between. Germline CDR1 MNHEY, CDR2 SMNVEV (reference sequence). There are 15 residues in the CDR3. CDR3 protein: CASSSDRDGSYEQYF. CDR3 nucleotides: TGTGCCAGCAGTTCCGACCGGGACGGATCCTACGAGCAGTACTTC.

This clonotype has only a few counts. The gene calls are TRBV7-9 and TRBJ1-2; 7 positions match TRBD1. The CDR3 length is 13 residues. Germline lookup yields CDR1 SEHNR and CDR2 FQNEAQ (reference sequence). Germline trimming cut 5 bases from V and 3 bases from J; bases unmatched to any gene: 3. CDR3 in amino acids: CASSRGQDYGYTF. CDR3 in DNA: TGTGCCAGCAGCCGCGGACAGGACTATGGCTACACCTTC.

In this sample, this clonotype turned up many times. V is TRBV5-1 and J is TRBJ1-1; D not certain. Trimming took 3 bases from V and 0 from J, leaving 9 bases between them. CDR1 and CDR2 from the germline V gene are SGHRS and YFSETQ. There are 14 residues in the CDR3. The CDR3 nucleotides read TGCGCCAGCAGCTCGGTCACATTGAACACTGAAGCTTTCTTT. Residues: CASSSVTLNTEAFF.

The chain links TRBV27 to TRBJ1-3, with TRBD1 as a possible D gene (6 bases). The germline gives CDR1 MNHEY, CDR2 SMNVEV (reference sequence). The CDR3 totals 18 residues. V lost 5 bases and J 0 bases, leaving 20 bases between the germline ends. The CDR3 DNA reads as TGTGCCAGCAGTCCGGGACGGGCCACAGGGAACTCTGGAAACACCATATATTTT. Translation: CASSPGRATGNSGNTIYF.

This clonotype was detected ten times or more. This may come from a read error, since a much larger clone is one base off. The chain employs TRBV28 and TRBJ2-1; TRBD2 aligns across 8 bases. Germline lookup yields CDR1 MDHEN and CDR2 SYDVKM. The CDR3 runs to 17 residues. V trimming: 6 bases; J trimming: 4 bases; junction bases outside the gene matches: 14. This CDR3 is CASSSPGRGGPYNEQFF. In DNA, the CDR3 is TGTGCCAGCAGCTCGCCCGGGAGGGGAGGGCCTTACAATGAGCAGTTCTTC.

In its sample, this clonotype was seen many times. The chain employs TRBV5-1 and TRBJ2-3, with TRBD2 identical over 11 bases. The V gene end was trimmed by 5 bases and the J gene end by 6 bases; junction bases not matched to a gene: 11. The CDR3 covers 16 residues. The germline gives CDR1 SGHRS, CDR2 YFSETQ. The CDR3 nucleotides are TGCGCCAGCAGGGCCGGGACTAGCGGCAAATTGGATACGCAGTATTTT. Translating it yields CASRAGTSGKLDTQYF.

This clonotype occurred many times. The chain couples TRBV11-2 to TRBJ2-5; possibly TRBD2 for D (6 bases). Germline V CDR1 and CDR2: SGHAT, FQNNGV. The ends were cut back, 3 bases at V and 5 bases at J, with 16 bases in the middle. This CDR3 is built from 15 residues. Here the CDR3 reads CASSFSLGGRETQYF. In nucleotides, the CDR3 is TGTGCCAGCAGCTTCAGTTTAGGAGGGAGGGAGACCCAGTACTTC.

This clonotype was seen repeatedly, ten times or more. The V gene is TRBV7-8, the J gene TRBJ2-3, with D possibly being TRBD2 (5 bases). Germline assignment: CDR1 SGHVS and CDR2 FQNEAQ. Trimming removed 0 bases at V and 0 bases at J, with 7 bases between. The CDR3 is 15 amino acids. DNA for the CDR3: TGTGCCAGCAGCTTAGCGTGGACTAGCACAGATACGCAGTATTTT. This sequence encodes CASSLAWTSTDTQYF.

There are many counts of this clonotype. The rearrangement joins TRBV6-1 to TRBJ2-1, with 7 bases matching TRBD2. Germline V gene data show CDR1 as MNHNS and CDR2 as SASEGT. The CDR3 contains 17 residues. V lost 7 bases and J lost 0; bases outside the gene matches: 12. CDR3 coding DNA: TGTGCCAGCACCCCGGATAGCGGGTTCCCCTCCTACAATGAGCAGTTCTTC. It codes for CASTPDSGFPSYNEQFF.

The V and J genes are TRBV5-1 and TRBJ1-4; D perhaps matches TRBD1 (5 bases). From germline, CDR1 is SGHRS and CDR2 YFSETQ. The CDR3 sequence is 17 residues long. Trimming left V 4 bases short and J 3 bases short, with 19 bases between. This chain's CDR3 is CASSPDGRGTSNEKLFF. The CDR3 coding sequence is TGCGCCAGCAGCCCGGACGGGAGGGGAACGTCTAATGAAAAACTGTTTTTT.

This clonotype was counted at least ten times. V gene TRBV27 combines with J gene TRBJ2-1; either TRBD1 or TRBD2 may supply D (5 bases each). Germline CDR1 reads MNHEY; CDR2 reads SMNVEV (reference sequence). The CDR3 spans 12 residues. The V end lost 2 bases, the J end lost 12 bases, and 11 bases lay between the germline ends. CDR3 protein: CASSLTFGGQFF. CDR3 DNA: TGTGCCAGCAGTTTAACGTTTGGGGGGCAGTTCTTC.

The table lists this clonotype with a few counts. A much larger clonotype is one base distant, so this may be a read error. The chain recombines TRBV3-1 with TRBJ1-2; 10 bases agree with TRBD1. Trimming at V came to 3 bases and at J to 8 bases, leaving 6 bases not matched to a gene. Per the germline V gene, CDR1 is LGHDT and CDR2 is YNNKEL (reference sequence). The CDR3 runs 14 residues. CDR3 sequence reads: CASSHGTGERGYTF. CDR3 DNA: TGTGCCAGCAGCCACGGGACAGGGGAGAGAGGCTACACCTTC.

This clonotype was found many times. The rearrangement uses TRBV27 and TRBJ1-6; perhaps TRBD1 as D (6 bases). The CDR3 covers 13 residues. V shed 5 bases and J shed 9 bases, with 11 bases lying between them. Germline-derived CDR1 and CDR2 are MNHEY and SMNVEV (reference sequence). CDR3: CASSMLGGSPLHF. The CDR3 nucleotides read TGTGCCAGCAGTATGTTAGGGGGTTCACCCCTCCACTTT.

J is TRBJ2-5 and V is TRBV20-1; 10 positions match TRBD2. This CDR3 is 13 amino acids long. Germline CDR1 and CDR2: DFQATT and SNEGSKA (reference sequence). V lost 0 bases and J lost 12; bases outside the gene matches: 7. The CDR3: CSAREGLAGVEYF. In nucleotides, the CDR3 is TGCAGTGCTAGAGAGGGGCTAGCGGGAGTTGAGTACTTC.

This clonotype was seen many times. This chain connects TRBV5-1 to TRBJ2-3; TRBD2 is a possible D gene (5 bases). Per the germline V gene, CDR1 is SGHRS and CDR2 is YFSETQ. V lost 0 bases to trimming and J lost 1 base, with 12 bases between them. CDR3 length: 16 residues. CDR3 region: CASSLEVVGGTDTQYF. CDR3 nucleotide sequence: TGCGCCAGCAGCTTGGAGGTAGTCGGGGGCACAGATACGCAGTATTTT.

This clonotype was picked up many times. The chain employs TRBV11-2 and TRBJ1-2; D is undetermined. The CDR3 has 15 residues. CDR1 SGHAT and CDR2 FQNNGV come from the germline V gene. V gave up 4 bases and J gave up 1 base, with 13 bases separating them. The CDR3 DNA reads TGTGCCAGCAGCTCCCCTAGACATTTTAACTATGGCTACACCTTC. It translates to CASSSPRHFNYGYTF.

This sequence joins TRBV5-1 and TRBJ2-6, with 11 nucleotides matching TRBD1. The CDR3 sequence is 24 residues long. Germline CDR1 reads SGHRS; CDR2 reads YFSETQ. The trim removed 0 bases at V and 1 base at J, leaving 21 bases unmatched. CDR3 DNA sequence: TGCGCCAGCAGCTTGGCTGGTTCCCCTACCTCGGGACAGGGGGTTTCGTCTGGGGCCAACGTCCTGACTTTC. Translation gives CASSLAGSPTSGQGVSSGANVLTF.

This clonotype was detected ten times or more. V and J are TRBV6-2 or TRBV6-3 and TRBJ2-1; 9 bases fit TRBD2. Germline V gives CDR1 MNHEY, CDR2 SVGEGT. This CDR3 is 17 amino acids long. The J segment lost 0 bases and the V segment lost 0 bases, leaving 3 bases of the junction unmatched. The DNA for the CDR3 is TGTGCCAGCAGTTACTCGACTAGCGGAAGCTCCTACAATGAGCAGTTCTTC. Amino acids: CASSYSTSGSSYNEQFF.